The sequence of this T cell receptor beta chain was determined in a study of blood T cell repertoires in COVID-19. Study information: T cells, B-cell-depleted T cells, or PBMCs provided the cDNA or gDNA that served as material.

Original processing methods: Estimation of nucleated cell counts was performed using reference gene primer amplification. Assay: immunoSEQ multiplex PCR; the TCRdb copy retains only in-frame clones and omits some. The DNA was the basis for D and trimming; V, J and clone size are from that table. The table shows some 160,000 clones, with approximately 80% occurring only once. Germline V gives CDR1 KGHDR, CDR2 SFDVKD. The CDR3 is 15 residues long. J was trimmed by 7 bases and V by 3 bases; bases with no gene match: 10. This receptor was identified in a human donor in a cohort sampled during active COVID-19. Sequenced: peripheral blood. The chain combines TRBV24-1 with TRBJ2-7; 8 bases agree with TRBD2. CDR3 coding DNA: TGTGCCACCAGTGATGATAGCGGGGCCCTGGGGGAGCAGTACTTC. Amino acids: CATSDDSGALGEQYF.